A selection of T cell receptor beta chains follows, all from one sample in a study of T cell responses to AZD1222 COVID-19 vaccine. The protocol was immunoSEQ multiplex PCR, while the TCRdb copy is restricted to in-frame clones and leaves out a portion. Here the sample spans fewer than 200,000 clones, about nine tenths being singletons. This sample comprised peripheral blood, obtained 28 days after the second dose of the MenACWY control vaccine. Every receptor here comes from an adult who received the MenACWY meningococcal vaccine as a control. The CDR3 runs from the conserved cysteine through the conserved F or W. The D gene is left open where the match is weak. Clone sizes are given selectively: once, few, many, or a class where the clone is expanded.

TRBV28	-	TRBJ2-7	TRBD1	14	TGTGCCAGCAGTTTTCCCCGCGACAGGGAAGAGCAGTACTTC	CASSFPRDREEQYF
TRBV7-3	once	TRBJ2-3	TRBD2	15	TGTGCCAGCAGCTTAAGGTTAGCGGGAGCGGATACGCAGTATTTT	CASSLRLAGADTQYF
TRBV5-4	once	TRBJ2-3	-	16	TGTGCCAGCAGCTCCCGCGGGGGCTATAGCACAGATACGCAGTATTTT	CASSSRGGYSTDTQYF
TRBV27	-	TRBJ2-7	-	14	TGTGCCAGCAGTTTATTCGGGGCTCCCTACGAGCAGTACTTC	CASSLFGAPYEQYF
TRBV7-2	-	TRBJ1-2	TRBD1	18	TGTGCCAGCAGATTAAGGGAGACCGGGACAGGGGATGCCTATGGCTACACCTTC	CASRLRETGTGDAYGYTF
TRBV11-2	few	TRBJ2-1	-	16	TGTGCCAGCAGCTTTACCGGGCTCACCTTGGACAATGAGCAGTTCTTC	CASSFTGLTLDNEQFF
TRBV20-1	-	TRBJ2-2	-	14	TGCAGTGCTAGTTCCCACACGAACACCGGGGAGCTGTTTTTT	CSASSHTNTGELFF
TRBV28	-	TRBJ1-4	-	14	TGTGCCAGCAGTTTAGGGTCTAAAAATGAAAAACTGTTTTTT	CASSLGSKNEKLFF
TRBV9	-	TRBJ2-7	-	13	TGTGCCAGCAGCCCGCAGTGGGACTACGAGCAGTACTTC	CASSPQWDYEQYF
TRBV28	-	TRBJ2-7	TRBD1	14	TGTGCCAGCACACCCGGCCAGGGGGTCTACGAGCAGTACTTC	CASTPGQGVYEQYF
TRBV28	-	TRBJ2-7	-	14	TGTGCCAGCAGCACTGGGGCCCCGAGAAACGAGCAGTACTTC	CASSTGAPRNEQYF
TRBV11-2	once	TRBJ1-2	-	14	TGTGCCAGCAGCCCCTCCACCCCCGCCGTTGGCTACACCTTC	CASSPSTPAVGYTF
TRBV3-1/TRBV3-2	-	TRBJ2-1	-	13	TGTGCCAGCAGCCGGGCAGCCTACAATGAGCAGTTCTTC	CASSRAAYNEQFF
TRBV5-5	-	TRBJ1-2	-	15	TGTGCCAGCAGCCCCATCCTGGGTAGAGACTATGGCTACACCTTC	CASSPILGRDYGYTF
TRBV28	-	TRBJ1-3	-	14	TGTGCCAGCAGTATCATCAAGGCTGGAAACACCATATATTTT	CASSIIKAGNTIYF
TRBV27	-	TRBJ2-1	-	12	TGTGCCTCCAAATGGGGAAGGAATGAGCAGTTCTTC	CASKWGRNEQFF
TRBV7-9	-	TRBJ2-5	-	14	TGTGCCAGCAGCTCGGCCCAGGTGGGGGAGACCCAGTACTTC	CASSSAQVGETQYF
TRBV28	-	TRBJ2-2	-	13	TGTGCCAGCAGTTTACCAGTAACCGGGGAGCTGTTTTTT	CASSLPVTGELFF
TRBV19	-	TRBJ2-6	-	13	TGTGCCAGTAGCCCCTCTGGGGCCAACGTCCTGACTTTC	CASSPSGANVLTF
TRBV11-2	-	TRBJ2-7	-	15	TGTGCCAGCATCGAAAACTCCGGGGGCATAGGCGAGCAGTACTTC	CASIENSGGIGEQYF
TRBV9	few	TRBJ2-1	-	16	TGTGCCAGCAGCGCCGTTACAGGGAACTCCTACAATGAGCAGTTCTTC	CASSAVTGNSYNEQFF
TRBV29-1	-	TRBJ2-5	-	12	TGCAGCGTTGTAGATTTATCGGAGACCCAGTACTTC	CSVVDLSETQYF
TRBV2	-	TRBJ2-5	TRBD2	16	TGTGCCAGCTACTTTACAAGCGGGGTGGGCCAAGAGACCCAGTACTTC	CASYFTSGVGQETQYF
TRBV10-1	once	TRBJ1-3	-	14	TGCGCCAGCAGTGCCCGGGGGCCAGGAAACACCATATATTTT	CASSARGPGNTIYF
TRBV6-5	-	TRBJ2-5	TRBD1	14	TGTGCCAGCCACCTGACAGGGGGAGGAGAGACCCAGTACTTC	CASHLTGGGETQYF
TRBV7-2	-	TRBJ1-5	-	15	TGTGCCAGCCAGATCGGGGGGCGCCGGGATCAGCCCCAGCATTTT	CASQIGGRRDQPQHF
TRBV7-2	-	TRBJ2-2	-	16	TGTGCCAGCAGCTCAAAGACAGGGAGGGAAACCGGGGAGCTGTTTTTT	CASSSKTGRETGELFF
TRBV30	-	TRBJ1-1	TRBD1	14	TGTGCCTGGAGCCCGGGACAGGGTCCCACTGAAGCTTTCTTT	CAWSPGQGPTEAFF